Listed below are T cell receptor beta chains from one sample, sequenced in a study of cytomegalovirus exposure and HLA in healthy donors. Produced via immunoSEQ multiplex PCR; TCRdb's table is partial and in-frame only. The data contain roughly 100,000 clones, more than 70% of them singletons. Sequenced sample: PBMCs. The receptors here all came from a man aged 40-55 years in good health and CMV-seronegative. Each CDR3 is given with its conserved first and last residue.

>TRBV7-2
CASSSRGLSRASPLHF
>TRBV27
CASSSMEGGEAKNIQYF
>TRBV29-1
CSVAGLAGGDQFF
>TRBV28
CASSPPLGQGNYGYTF
>TRBV6-5
CASSSFGTDNQPQHF
>TRBV19
CASSPQAQIGNTIYF
>TRBV29-1
CSDAEAFTGQGCGYTF
>TRBV5-5
CASSFLGLAGGRSTDTQYF
>TRBV27
CASSPRTAGSYNEQFF
>TRBV7-3
CASSLTSYTGELFF
>TRBV7-3
CASSQRQGSGYTF
>TRBV7-9
CASSYRGQTEAFF
>TRBV18
CASSETVNTEAFF
>TRBV15
CATSIRGGNTIYF
>TRBV18
CASSPPGSGETQYF
>TRBV18
CASSTDPNYGYTF
>TRBV28
CASRQGLNTGELFF